One and the same sample provided the 20 T cell receptor beta chains below, sequenced in a study of blood T cells in healthy people across ages. Primers used in a second PCR of about 6 to 11 cycles were a sample-barcoded 5' primer and a J-beta primer mix. TCRdb reprocessed the 5' RACE reads via MiXCR and lists one record per CDR3 protein. The sample shows about 700,000 distinct CDR3 sequences, roughly 32% of them seen only once. Material: blood. These receptors were obtained from a woman aged 80 or over in good health.

About this clonotype: A much larger clone is a single base away; this may be a read error. The chain recombines TRBV10-3 with TRBJ1-2; D perhaps matches TRBD1 (5 bases). The CDR3 totals 14 residues. V gave up 6 bases and J gave up 2 bases, with 13 bases separating them. Per germline, CDR1 ENHRY and CDR2 SYGVKD. CDR3 DNA sequence: TGTGCCATCAGCTGGGGGACGGGCAACTATGGCTACACCTTC. Its protein is CAISWGTGNYGYTF.

A remark on this clonotype: This sequence may be a read error, since a much larger clone differs from it by one base. CDR3 bases: TGTGCCAGCAGTGAGGAGGGGAACATTCAGTACTTC. Amino acids: CASSEEGNIQYF. The chain links TRBV6-1 to TRBJ2-4; D possibly corresponds to TRBD2 (6 bases). The CDR3 loop spans 12 amino acids. Trimming left V 3 bases short and J 7 bases short, with 7 bases between. The germline CDR1 and CDR2 sequences are MNHNS and SASEGT.

V is TRBV11-1 and J is TRBJ1-1, with 8 bases that match TRBD1. Germline trimming cut 4 bases from V and 7 bases from J; bases unmatched to any gene: 5. Germline CDR1 and CDR2: SGHAT and FQDESV (reference sequence). The CDR3 consists of 13 residues. The CDR3 spells CASSWGQALEAFF. The CDR3 DNA sequence: TGTGCCAGCAGCTGGGGACAGGCTCTTGAAGCTTTCTTT.

This chain links TRBV9 with TRBJ2-3; 10 nucleotides agree with TRBD1. This CDR3 is 17 amino acids long. Germline V lookup: CDR1 SGDLS, CDR2 YYNGEE. V trimming: 0 bases; J trimming: 6 bases; junction bases outside the gene matches: 10. CDR3 region: CASSVGGTGERMDTQYF. CDR3 in DNA: TGTGCCAGCAGCGTAGGGGGGACAGGGGAGAGGATGGATACGCAGTATTTT.

The CDR3: CASSLGSDTDTQYF. The CDR3 DNA reads TGTGCCAGCAGTTTAGGGTCAGACACAGATACGCAGTATTTT. The V gene is TRBV12-3 or TRBV12-4, the J gene TRBJ2-3; D remains ambiguous. This CDR3 is built from 14 residues. V lost 1 base and J 2 bases, leaving 7 bases between the germline ends.

The rearrangement uses TRBV10-3 and TRBJ2-1; 8 bases agree with TRBD2. After removal of 4 bases from V and 2 bases from J, the junction contained 4 bases not matched to a gene. This CDR3 spans 15 amino acids. Germline CDR1 ENHRY, CDR2 SYGVKD. CDR3 sequence: CAISGAGGAYNEQFF. The CDR3 nucleotides are TGTGCCATCAGTGGTGCGGGGGGCGCCTACAATGAGCAGTTCTTC.

There are many counts of this clonotype. The CDR3 sequence: CASRSQNTDTQYF. In nucleotides, the CDR3 is TGCGCCAGCAGATCACAGAACACAGATACGCAGTATTTT. V and J are TRBV10-2 and TRBJ2-3; D is ambiguous. The CDR3 is 13 residues long. V was cut by 6 bases and J by 2 bases, with 9 bases left in between. The germline CDR1 and CDR2 sequences are WSHSY and SAAADI.

This clonotype occurred many times. The chain uses TRBV5-1 and TRBJ2-3; D call uncertain. The germline V gene encodes CDR1 SGHRS and CDR2 YFSETQ. The CDR3 spans 13 residues. Trimming stripped 5 bases from V and 2 bases from J, with 9 bases between. CDR3 amino acids: CASRENPTDTQYF. Here the CDR3 DNA reads TGCGCCAGCAGAGAGAACCCCACAGATACGCAGTATTTT.

V usage is TRBV5-1 and J usage is TRBJ2-2; either TRBD1 or TRBD2 may supply D (5 bases each). Looked up from germline, CDR1 is SGHRS and CDR2 is YFSETQ. Trimming took 7 bases from V and 2 from J, leaving 12 bases between them. This CDR3 contains 14 residues. In nucleotides, the CDR3 is TGCGCCAGCCTCAGGGAGCTTAACACCGGGGAGCTGTTTTTT. Protein sequence: CASLRELNTGELFF.

About this clonotype: Given a much more abundant clone one base away, this may be a read error. The chain uses TRBV7-2 and TRBJ2-7; D remains ambiguous. Trimming took off 1 base at V and 3 bases at J, with 13 bases between the two ends. The length of the CDR3 is 15 residues. CDR1 is SGHTA and CDR2 is FQGNSA in the germline V gene. CDR3 DNA: TGTGCCAGCAGCTTAGACCAGCCCCTGGGCTACGAGCAGTACTTC. Its translation: CASSLDQPLGYEQYF. The full variable domain, in which reference TRBV7-2 and TRBJ2-7 provide the parts outside the CDR3, is GAGVSQSPSNKVTEKGKDVELRCDPISGHTALYWYRQSLGQGLEFLIYFQGNSAPDKSGLPSDRFSAERTGGSVSTLTIQRTQQEDSAVYLCASSLDQPLGYEQYFGPGTRLTVT.

Many counts were recorded for this clonotype. This chain links TRBV5-5 with TRBJ2-1; 7 bases align to TRBD2. The CDR3 has 15 residues. CDR1 is SGHKS, CDR2 YYEKEE, per germline (reference sequence). V was pared by 6 bases and J by 0 bases, with 6 bases of the junction left unmatched. CDR3 in amino acids: CASTGSGDSYNEQFF. CDR3 DNA: TGTGCCAGCACCGGAAGCGGGGACTCCTACAATGAGCAGTTCTTC.

This clonotype was found many times. V usage is TRBV6-1 and J usage is TRBJ1-6; no clear D gene. This CDR3 is built from 16 residues. Trimming took 5 bases from V and 5 from J, leaving 16 bases between them. Germline V lookup: CDR1 MNHNS, CDR2 SASEGT. This chain's CDR3 is CASSLKGASDNSPLHF. CDR3 sequence (DNA): TGTGCCAGCAGTCTAAAGGGAGCATCGGATAATTCACCCCTCCACTTT.

This clonotype was counted many times. The V gene is TRBV7-2, the J gene TRBJ1-6; unclear D gene. The CDR3 consists of 17 residues. V lost 6 bases and J lost 9, with 24 bases in between. Germline CDR1 reads SGHTA; CDR2 reads FQGNSA. The DNA for the CDR3 is TGTGCCAGCAGTTATGTCCTAGCCGGGGTAGAAGGTTCACCCCTCCACTTT. As protein: CASSYVLAGVEGSPLHF.

This clonotype has just one count. A much larger clone lies a single base off, so this may be a read error. The V and J genes are TRBV5-4 and TRBJ2-1; D gene unclear. The CDR3 runs to 14 residues. The V end was cut by 4 bases, the J end by 10 bases, with 18 bases between. Germline CDR1 and CDR2: SGHNT and YYREEE (reference sequence). DNA of the CDR3: TGTGCCAGCAGCCGAGTAGACGGCTCCTACGAGCAGTTCTTC. Encoded protein: CASSRVDGSYEQFF. Complete variable domain (other parts from reference TRBV5-4 and TRBJ2-1): ETGVTQSPTHLIKTRGQQVTLRCSSQSGHNTVSWYQQALGQGPQFIFQYYREEENGRGNFPPRFSGLQFPNYSSELNVNALELDDSALYLCASSRVDGSYEQFFGPGTRLTVL.

At least ten counts were recorded for this clonotype. V gene TRBV7-2 combines with J gene TRBJ2-3; D is undetermined. The CDR3 is 13 residues long. The germline CDR1 and CDR2 sequences are SGHTA and FQGNSA. With 4 bases removed from V and 4 bases from J, the gap between germline ends came to 9 bases. CDR3 region: CASSSLLADTQYF. DNA of the CDR3: TGTGCCAGCAGCTCTCTATTGGCAGATACGCAGTATTTT.

This clonotype has a count of ten or more. The DNA of the CDR3 is TGCAGCGTCCTTAGACGGGGATCTGGCACAGATACGCAGTATTTT. Protein: CSVLRRGSGTDTQYF. The V gene is TRBV29-1, the J gene TRBJ2-3; possible D gene TRBD2, 5 bases. Germline lookup yields CDR1 SQVTM and CDR2 ANQGSEA. The CDR3 length is 15 residues. V lost 6 bases to trimming and J lost 1 base, with 17 bases between them.

This clonotype has just a few counts. A junction end diverges from the germline sequence, so it may reflect a read error. The chain joins TRBV28 to TRBJ2-4; unclear D gene. The end of the DNA fits TRBJ2-7 better, so the J call may be wrong. In germline, CDR1 is MDHEN, CDR2 SYDVKM. This CDR3 contains 13 residues. The CDR3 protein is CAGSLVNPYEQYF. The CDR3 nucleotides are TGTGCCGGCAGTTTGGTCAACCCCTACGAGCAGTACTTC.

The chain employs TRBV27 and TRBJ2-7; D unresolved. V shed 6 bases and J shed 1 base, with 10 bases lying between them. CDR3 length: 13 residues. The germline gives CDR1 MNHEY, CDR2 SMNVEV (reference sequence). CDR3 DNA: TGTGCCAGCAGGCAGTTTAGGTCCTACGAGCAGTACTTC. It encodes CASRQFRSYEQYF.

This clonotype has ten or more counts. V usage is TRBV20-1 and J usage is TRBJ2-4; no definite D call. Germline V CDR1 and CDR2: DFQATT, SNEGSKA (reference sequence). V was cut by 8 bases and J by 0 bases, with 5 bases left in between. This CDR3 has 11 amino acids. As DNA, the CDR3 is TGCAGTAGGCTAGCCAAAAACATTCAGTACTTC. As protein: CSRLAKNIQYF.

This clonotype has only a few counts. V gene TRBV6-6 combines with J gene TRBJ2-3; the match to TRBD1 covers 12 bases. There are 16 residues in the CDR3. Germline CDR1 reads MNHNY; CDR2 reads SVGAGI (reference sequence). The V and J ends lost 5 bases and 4 bases, in that order; junction bases with no gene match: 7. The CDR3 reads CASSGTGGGRPDTQYF. DNA of the CDR3: TGTGCCAGCAGTGGGACAGGGGGCGGTAGGCCAGATACGCAGTATTTT.